These 10 T cell receptor beta chains share one sample of origin, sequenced in a study of T cells after yellow fever vaccination. TCRdb recomputed calls from the 5' RACE reads with MiXCR, one row per CDR3 protein. This sample has roughly 350,000 distinct CDR3 sequences, with over 3.5% found just once. Sequences were derived from PBMCs, sampled 5 days after the yellow fever booster vaccination. All receptors derive from a man between 18 and 35 years old who received the YFV17D yellow fever vaccine.

The chain has TRBV2 and TRBJ1-1; D perhaps matches TRBD1 (5 bases). In germline, CDR1 is SNHLY, CDR2 FYNNEI. The CDR3 has 13 residues. The V and J ends lost 9 bases and 2 bases respectively, with 13 bases between them. Here the CDR3 reads CASDRDGNTEAFF. CDR3 DNA: TGTGCCAGTGACCGGGACGGAAACACTGAAGCTTTCTTT.

This clonotype appeared a few times. This chain links TRBV12-3 or TRBV12-4 with TRBJ2-5, with 7 bases matching TRBD2. The J segment lost 0 bases and the V segment lost 6 bases, leaving 4 bases of the junction unmatched. This CDR3 contains 14 residues. The CDR3 here is CASSLGLYQETQYF. In nucleotides, the CDR3 is TGTGCCAGCAGCCTGGGACTATACCAAGAGACCCAGTACTTC.

The sample holds a few counts of this clonotype. The chain carries TRBV20-1 and TRBJ1-1; no firm D call. V was trimmed by 6 bases and J by 1 base, leaving 3 bases between them. The CDR3 is 10 amino acids. CDR1 DFQATT and CDR2 SNEGSKA come from the germline V gene (reference sequence). The CDR3 DNA follows: TGCAGTGCCAAGAACACTGAAGCTTTCTTT. Translation: CSAKNTEAFF.

The gene calls are TRBV6-2 or TRBV6-3 and TRBJ2-5; the D is unclear. This CDR3 contains 13 residues. V lost 6 bases, J lost 9 bases, and 17 bases lay in between. The V gene's germline CDR1 is MNHEY and CDR2 SVGEGT. The CDR3 nucleotides read TGTGCCAGCAGCCCGGTTGGAGTAAGTCCCCAGTACTTC. Translating gives CASSPVGVSPQYF.

V usage is TRBV9 and J usage is TRBJ2-2; the D is unclear. The CDR3 sequence is 15 residues long. The ends were cut back, 0 bases at V and 2 bases at J, with 8 bases in the middle. Germline CDR1 and CDR2: SGDLS and YYNGEE. This CDR3 reads CASSVGEENTGELFF. Here the CDR3 DNA reads TGTGCCAGCAGCGTAGGTGAGGAAAACACCGGGGAGCTGTTTTTT.

The table lists this clonotype with a few counts. The CDR3 DNA follows: TGTGCCACCAGCAGAGAGAGTCCTAACCTAGCCAAAAACATTCAGTACTTC. Amino acid sequence: CATSRESPNLAKNIQYF. The chain employs TRBV15 and TRBJ2-4, with D uncertain. The CDR3 loop spans 17 amino acids. CDR1 is LNHNV, CDR2 YYDKDF, per germline (reference sequence). V was shortened by 0 bases and J by 0 bases, with 12 bases between the two germline ends.

The chain has TRBV11-2 and TRBJ2-1; perhaps D is TRBD1 or TRBD2 (5 bases each). V lost 6 bases to trimming and J lost 3 bases, with 18 bases between them. The CDR3 has 16 amino acids. CDR1 is SGHAT, CDR2 FQNNGV, per germline. The CDR3 spells CASSPKPGRNYNEQFF. Here the CDR3 DNA reads TGTGCCAGCAGTCCAAAGCCGGGACGGAACTACAATGAGCAGTTCTTC. Using reference TRBV11-2 and TRBJ2-1 for the parts outside the CDR3, the full variable domain is EAGVAQSPRYKIIEKRQSVAFWCNPISGHATLYWYQQILGQGPKLLIQFQNNGVVDDSQLPKDRFSAERLKGVDSTLKIQPAKLEDSAVYLCASSPKPGRNYNEQFFGPGTRLTVL.

Only a few counts were recorded for this clonotype. The chain carries TRBV5-4 and TRBJ1-3; TRBD1 agrees at 7 bases. This CDR3 comprises 14 residues. The germline V gene encodes CDR1 SGHNT and CDR2 YYREEE (reference sequence). Trimming removed 5 bases from V and 4 bases from J; junction bases left unmatched: 6. For the CDR3, the DNA is TGTGCCAGCAGGGAAGGGACAGACGGAAACACCATATATTTT. Residues: CASREGTDGNTIYF.

This clonotype has at least ten counts. The CDR3 DNA reads TGTGCCATCAGTGAGTCGATTACTACAGATACGCAGTATTTT. Translation gives CAISESITTDTQYF. This chain uses TRBV10-3 with TRBJ2-3; unclear D gene. Germline V CDR1 and CDR2: ENHRY, SYGVKD. V was shortened by 0 bases and J by 3 bases, with 7 bases between the two germline ends. CDR3 size: 14 residues.

Only a few counts were recorded for this clonotype. This chain uses TRBV5-1 with TRBJ2-1, with 13 bases that match TRBD2. V trimming: 0 bases; J trimming: 5 bases; junction bases outside the gene matches: 2. Germline assignment: CDR1 SGHRS and CDR2 YFSETQ. CDR3 length equals 16 residues. CDR3 amino acids: CASSLVLAGGHNEQFF. In nucleotides, the CDR3 is TGCGCCAGCAGCTTGGTACTAGCGGGGGGGCACAATGAGCAGTTCTTC.